A single sample gave rise to the 19 T cell receptor beta chains below, sequenced in a study of CD8 T cells in Susac syndrome. Reverse transcription of roughly 0.45 to 1 ug RNA used random hexamers. TCRdb fed the immunoSEQ multiplex PCR reads into MiXCR, producing one record per CDR3 protein. The data hold some 180,000 distinct CDR3 sequences, with just under 95% observed a single time. The sample was CD4+ T cells from PBMCs. Receptors were obtained from a human donor with Susac syndrome.

The chain carries TRBV5-6 and TRBJ2-1; D is ambiguous. The CDR3 contains 15 residues. The V gene's germline CDR1 is SGHDT and CDR2 YYEEEE. The V and J ends lost 0 bases and 8 bases respectively, with 15 bases between them. The CDR3 here is CASSLDDPGRDEQFF. In DNA form, the CDR3 reads TGTGCCAGCAGCTTGGATGATCCAGGTAGAGATGAGCAGTTCTTC.

The rearrangement joins TRBV4-2 to TRBJ2-1, with TRBD2 matching 8 bases. In germline, CDR1 is LGHNA, CDR2 YNFKEQ. V shed 0 bases, J shed 8 bases, and the junction held 9 bases outside the gene matches. The CDR3 length is 16 residues. The CDR3 DNA reads as TGTGCCAGCAGCCAAGAGGTCAGCGGGGGACGGGATGAGCAGTTCTTC. Protein product: CASSQEVSGGRDEQFF.

The chain recombines TRBV4-3 with TRBJ2-3; D may be TRBD2 (6 bases). The germline V gene has CDR1 LGHNA and CDR2 YSLEER. The CDR3 has 16 residues. Trimming took 0 bases from V and 3 from J, leaving 13 bases between them. CDR3 sequence reads: CASSQEAVGGTDTQYF. CDR3 sequence (DNA): TGCGCCAGCAGCCAAGAGGCGGTCGGGGGAACAGATACGCAGTATTTT.

The chain joins TRBV20-1 to TRBJ1-5, with D tentatively TRBD1 (5 bases). Trimming stripped 0 bases from V and 5 bases from J, with 14 bases between. This CDR3 contains 15 residues. Germline loops: CDR1 DFQATT, CDR2 SNEGSKA (reference sequence). The CDR3 protein is CSARDFSGMDQPQHF. The CDR3 DNA sequence: TGCAGTGCTAGAGATTTCTCAGGGATGGATCAGCCCCAGCATTTT.

This clonotype appeared a single time. The chain employs TRBV5-1 and TRBJ2-5; 7 nucleotides match TRBD1. The germline V gene encodes CDR1 SGHRS and CDR2 YFSETQ. The CDR3 has 15 amino acids. Trimming cost V 1 base and J 2 bases; bases outside gene matches: 5. The CDR3 DNA reads TGCGCCAGCAGCTTGCTTGGGACAGCACAAGAGACCCAGTACTTC. Residues: CASSLLGTAQETQYF.

The chain combines TRBV11-2 with TRBJ2-1; the D is unclear. Trimming cost V 0 bases and J 9 bases, with 12 bases left between them. Germline CDR1 reads SGHAT; CDR2 reads FQNNGV. CDR3 length: 14 amino acids. The CDR3 loop is CASSLDASRSEQFF. The CDR3 DNA reads as TGTGCCAGCAGCTTAGATGCGTCGAGAAGTGAGCAGTTCTTC.

The V gene is TRBV20-1, the J gene TRBJ1-1, with TRBD1 matching 8 bases. Germline CDR1 is DFQATT and CDR2 is SNEGSKA (reference sequence). J was trimmed by 5 bases and V by 1 base; bases with no gene match: 9. This CDR3 spans 15 amino acids. CDR3 bases: TGCAGTGCTAGAGCAATACAGGGGGGAGTGACTGAAGCTTTCTTT. This encodes CSARAIQGGVTEAFF.

The rearrangement joins TRBV6-6 to TRBJ1-6; a possible D gene is TRBD1 (6 bases). Trimming stripped 4 bases from V and 14 bases from J, with 18 bases between. The CDR3 has 14 amino acids. CDR1 MNHNY and CDR2 SVGAGI come from the germline V gene (reference sequence). This chain's CDR3 is CASSLATRGESLHF. Here the CDR3 DNA reads TGTGCCAGCAGTTTAGCCACCAGGGGCGAATCCCTCCACTTT.

V and J are TRBV30 and TRBJ1-4; D possibly corresponds to TRBD1 (6 bases). This CDR3 has 14 residues. Germline assignment: CDR1 GTSNPN and CDR2 SVGIG (reference sequence). Trimming left V 1 base short and J 7 bases short, with 13 bases between. In DNA, the CDR3 is TGTGCCTGGAGTGCTTCGGGGGCGACTGAAAAACTGTTTTTT. Its translation is CAWSASGATEKLFF.

CDR3 loop: CASSLRGATDTQYF. In DNA form, the CDR3 reads TGTGCCAGCTCCCTCCGGGGGGCCACAGATACGCAGTATTTT. V is TRBV12-3 or TRBV12-4 and J is TRBJ2-3, with D tentatively TRBD2 (7 bases). Trimming removed 8 bases from V and 2 bases from J, with 14 bases in between. CDR3 length: 14 residues.

The chain links TRBV20-1 to TRBJ2-1; 7 nucleotides align to TRBD1. This CDR3 has 14 amino acids. Germline lookup yields CDR1 DFQATT and CDR2 SNEGSKA (reference sequence). V was pared by 1 base and J by 4 bases, with 4 bases of the junction left unmatched. CDR3 nucleotide sequence: TGCAGTGCTAGAGCGGGACAGTTATACAATGAGCAGTTCTTC. This codes for CSARAGQLYNEQFF.

This chain uses TRBV30 with TRBJ1-2; D is undetermined. V was pared by 4 bases and J by 5 bases, with 14 bases between. Germline assignment: CDR1 GTSNPN and CDR2 SVGIG (reference sequence). The CDR3 spans 13 residues. The CDR3 nucleotides are TGTGCCTGGACAGGCACTACTGGGTATGGCTACACCTTC. It specifies CAWTGTTGYGYTF.

The chain uses TRBV7-2 and TRBJ2-3, with no clear D. Trimming shortened V by 2 bases and J by 3 bases, and 9 bases separated the two germline ends. Germline CDR1 and CDR2: SGHTA and FQGNSA. The length of the CDR3 is 14 residues. CDR3 protein: CASSLRKGTDTQYF. For the CDR3, the DNA is TGTGCCAGCAGCTTAAGGAAGGGTACAGATACGCAGTATTTT.

This sequence joins TRBV12-3 or TRBV12-4 and TRBJ1-6; D perhaps matches TRBD1 (5 bases). The CDR3 length is 15 residues. V dropped 2 bases and J dropped 9 bases, with 14 bases sitting between them. As DNA, the CDR3 is TGTGCCAGCAGTTTAATGGGGGGGTTGGTTTCACCCCTCCACTTT. It encodes CASSLMGGLVSPLHF.

The V and J genes are TRBV9 and TRBJ2-3; 8 nucleotides agree with TRBD2. Germline CDR1 is SGDLS and CDR2 is YYNGEE. Losses at the gene ends were 0 bases for V and 2 bases for J; bases not matched to a gene: 5. CDR3 size: 16 residues. CDR3 bases: TGTGCCAGCAGCGTAGTTGGCGGGGGGCCCACAGATACGCAGTATTTT. This encodes CASSVVGGGPTDTQYF.

This chain links TRBV30 with TRBJ2-7; the match to TRBD1 covers 7 bases. V lost 3 bases, J lost 1 base, and 12 bases stayed unmatched. Germline assignment: CDR1 GTSNPN and CDR2 SVGIG (reference sequence). This CDR3 contains 16 residues. CDR3 nucleotides: TGTGCCTGGAGGTACCCGGGACAGCTAAATTCCTACGAGCAGTACTTC. It specifies CAWRYPGQLNSYEQYF.

The chain links TRBV20-1 to TRBJ2-1; D remains unclear. The V gene's germline CDR1 is DFQATT and CDR2 SNEGSKA (reference sequence). CDR3 length equals 11 residues. The V and J ends lost 5 bases and 4 bases respectively, with 6 bases between them. DNA for the CDR3: TGCAGTGCTGAGAAATACAATGAGCAGTTCTTC. Encoded protein: CSAEKYNEQFF.

The chain links TRBV5-8 to TRBJ1-3; TRBD1 agrees at 11 bases. Germline CDR1 is SGHTS and CDR2 is YDEGEE. With V trimmed by 4 bases and J by 0 bases, 6 bases remained unmatched. The CDR3 length is 17 residues. For the CDR3, the DNA is TGTGCCAGCAGCCATCGGACAGGGGGCCTCTCTGGAAACACCATATATTTT. It translates to CASSHRTGGLSGNTIYF.

This rearrangement joins TRBV7-9 to TRBJ2-7; tentative D call: TRBD1 (6 bases). Germline CDR1 SEHNR, CDR2 FQNEAQ (reference sequence). This CDR3 has 19 amino acids. The V gene lost 6 bases and the J gene lost 0 bases, with 27 bases spanning the gap. In nucleotides, the CDR3 is TGTGCCAGCAGAATGGATGCCCCCCTCACAGGGATCAGCTCCTACGAGCAGTACTTC. Its translation: CASRMDAPLTGISSYEQYF. Full variable domain (rest looked up from reference TRBV7-9 and TRBJ2-7): DTGVSQNPRHKITKRGQNVTFRCDPISEHNRLYWYRQTLGQGPEFLTYFQNEAQLEKSRLLSDRFSAERPKGSFSTLEIQRTEQGDSAMYLCASRMDAPLTGISSYEQYFGPGTRLTVT.